This TCR beta chain was observed in a study of cytomegalovirus exposure and HLA in healthy donors. The wider study: Within the Caucasian-associated ancestry cluster were around 80% of the approximately 400 genotyped donors.

Study-level points and caveats: Researchers had no immune exposure information except CMV serostatus available.

PCR employed 60 Vbeta and 13 Jbeta primers. This table comes from immunoSEQ multiplex PCR, and its TCRdb copy is limited to in-frame clones, with some not included. This sample has about 150,000 clones, with more than 70% found just once. CDR3 length equals 14 residues. Trimming shortened V by 1 base and J by 5 bases, and 14 bases separated the two germline ends. Germline CDR1 is GTSNPN and CDR2 is SVGIG (reference sequence). As for this clone: The antigen remains unidentified.

This TCR came from a woman between 40 and 50 years old in good health and CMV-seropositive. The material sequenced was PBMCs. This rearrangement joins TRBV30 to TRBJ1-1; D uncertain. The CDR3 DNA reads TGTGCCTGGAGTGAGGGCCCCGGGAGGACTGAAGCTTTCTTT. This gives the protein CAWSEGPGRTEAFF. The complete variable domain, with remaining parts taken from reference TRBV30 and TRBJ1-1, reads SQTIHQWPATLVQPVGSPLSLECTVEGTSNPNLYWYRQAAGRGLQLLFYSVGIGQISSEVPQNLSASRPQDRQFILSSKKLLLSDSGFYLCAWSEGPGRTEAFFGQGTRLTVV.